This T cell receptor (beta chain) was profiled in a study of regulatory T cells in long-lasting Graves disease. As for time point: persistent/refractory GD, antithyroid drugs over 5 years with positive TRAb. After RNA was extracted from PBMCs, the TCR library was made from it. Libraries of TCR beta came from iRepertoire HTBI primers plus Arm-PCR of CDR3 regions. TCRdb reanalysed the multiplex PCR reads using MiXCR and keeps one entry per CDR3 protein. Of 700,000 or so distinct CDR3 sequences detected, 25% to 35% appear once; the ten largest clones hold about 42%. This clonotype was seen a handful of times. The CDR3 extends over 14 amino acids. CDR1 SQVTM and CDR2 ANQGSEA come from the germline V gene. The ends lost 0 bases at V and 6 bases at J; junction bases unmatched: 6.

The gene calls are TRBV29-1 and TRBJ1-2; 8 bases fit TRBD1. The receptor was isolated from a female donor with Graves disease. This material consisted of peripheral blood mononuclear cells (PBMCs), taken when the disease was refractory, from a patient treated with antithyroid drugs. The CDR3 DNA follows: TGCAGCGTTGAAGACGAGGACAGGGCCCATGGCTACACCTTC. Protein: CSVEDEDRAHGYTF.